A single sample gave rise to the 18 T cell receptor beta chains below, sequenced in a study of shared clonotypes between healthy human individuals. Assay: immunoSEQ multiplex PCR; the TCRdb copy retains only in-frame clones and omits some. The data show 2 million to 3 million clones, 90% to 95% seen once. The source material was naive CD4+ T cells from PBMCs. Indicated subset: CD45RA+ positively selected. Receptor source: a man aged 18 to 35 in good health. Some clones in this sample may be carry-over from other donors' samples.

This chain joins TRBV9 and TRBJ1-3; D unresolved. The V gene lost 4 bases and the J gene lost 7 bases, with 18 bases spanning the gap. This CDR3 has 15 amino acids. CDR1 is SGDLS, CDR2 YYNGEE, per germline. The CDR3 here is CASSSRPDYRNTIYF. The CDR3 DNA reads as TGTGCCAGCAGCTCCCGGCCGGACTATAGGAACACCATATATTTT.

This clone was detected a few times. The chain has TRBV30 and TRBJ1-2, with D hard to call. The CDR3 has 13 amino acids. V lost 0 bases and J lost 2, with 7 bases in between. CDR1 is GTSNPN and CDR2 is SVGIG in the germline V gene (reference sequence). The chain's CDR3 is CAWSVGINYGYTF. Written as DNA, the CDR3 is TGTGCCTGGAGTGTCGGCATAAACTATGGCTACACCTTC.

The chain combines TRBV6-1 with TRBJ1-5; D is unresolved. The CDR3 is 15 amino acids. Germline CDR1 and CDR2: MNHNS and SASEGT. The V and J ends lost 6 bases and 0 bases respectively, with 12 bases between them. The CDR3 sequence is CASRLDTNSNQPQHF. DNA of the CDR3: TGTGCCAGCAGATTAGACACAAATAGCAATCAGCCCCAGCATTTT.

This sequence joins TRBV5-1 and TRBJ2-7; 9 bases are shared with TRBD1. V trimming: 4 bases; J trimming: 4 bases; junction bases outside the gene matches: 12. In germline, CDR1 is SGHRS, CDR2 YFSETQ. This CDR3 comprises 16 residues. The CDR3 nucleotides read TGCGCCAGCAGCCCCCCACCACAGGGGGCGGGTTACGAGCAGTACTTC. Protein: CASSPPPQGAGYEQYF.

The V call is TRBV7-2, the J call TRBJ2-5; D is perhaps TRBD1 (6 bases). Germline V CDR1 and CDR2: SGHTA, FQGNSA. There are 12 residues in the CDR3. Trimming stripped 3 bases from V and 8 bases from J, with 10 bases between. The CDR3, as DNA: TGTGCCAGCAGCTTCCTGGGGGCAACCCAGTACTTC. Residues: CASSFLGATQYF. The variable domain in full, with the rest retrieved from reference TRBV7-2 and TRBJ2-5, is GAGVSQSPSNKVTEKGKDVELRCDPISGHTALYWYRQSLGQGLEFLIYFQGNSAPDKSGLPSDRFSAERTGGSVSTLTIQRTQQEDSAVYLCASSFLGATQYFGPGTRLLVL.

The genes are TRBV2 and TRBJ1-1; 8 positions match TRBD1. The germline V gene has CDR1 SNHLY and CDR2 FYNNEI. This CDR3 has 10 amino acids. Losses at the gene ends were 8 bases for V and 12 bases for J; bases not matched to a gene: 5. For the CDR3, the DNA is TGTGCCAGCCGACAGGGGAGGACTTTCTTT. This codes for CASRQGRTFF.

The chain uses TRBV27 and TRBJ2-2, with TRBD2 matching 12 bases. V was clipped by 6 bases and J by 5 bases; unmatched bases: 4. Germline CDR1 reads MNHEY; CDR2 reads SMNVEV (reference sequence). The CDR3 covers 15 residues. CDR3 in amino acids: CASSRTSGITGELFF. In nucleotides, the CDR3 is TGTGCCAGCAGCCGGACTAGCGGGATAACCGGGGAGCTGTTTTTT.

The chain joins TRBV7-2 to TRBJ1-2, with TRBD1 identical over 9 bases. CDR1 and CDR2 from the germline V gene are SGHTA and FQGNSA. Losses at the gene ends were 1 base for V and 8 bases for J; bases not matched to a gene: 11. The CDR3 is 16 residues long. CDR3 residues: CASSLGDRAYAGGYTF. The CDR3 coding sequence is TGTGCCAGCAGCTTAGGGGACAGGGCTTATGCGGGCGGCTACACCTTC.

A word on this clone: Different DNA sequences within this sample yield the same CDR3. V gene TRBV4-3 combines with J gene TRBJ1-1; possible D gene TRBD1, 5 bases. Trimming pared 3 bases from V and 4 bases from J, leaving 9 bases between. Germline loops: CDR1 LGHNA, CDR2 YSLEER. The CDR3 sequence is 13 residues long. The CDR3 reads CASSHDRGTEAFF. As DNA, the CDR3 is TGCGCCAGCAGCCACGATAGGGGCACTGAAGCTTTCTTT.

This chain joins TRBV14 and TRBJ1-4; D gene unclear. Trimming removed 6 bases from V and 12 bases from J, with 14 bases in between. Germline V CDR1 and CDR2: SGHDN, FVKESK. The length of the CDR3 is 12 residues. As DNA, the CDR3 is TGTGCCAGCAGGCTTGCGCGGGGAGAACTGTTTTTT. Its protein is CASRLARGELFF.

This chain joins TRBV5-4 and TRBJ2-7; 11 bases map to TRBD2. V dropped 3 bases and J dropped 4; count of bases not matched to a gene: 6. CDR1 and CDR2 (germline): SGHNT, YYREEE (reference sequence). The CDR3 contains 15 residues. CDR3 DNA: TGTGCCAGCAGCTCGACTAGCGGGGTCCCTTACGAGCAGTACTTC. Its translation: CASSSTSGVPYEQYF.

This sequence joins TRBV4-2 and TRBJ1-2; D is unclear. This CDR3 is built from 12 residues. Germline V gives CDR1 LGHNA, CDR2 YNFKEQ. V was pared by 2 bases and J by 8 bases, with 9 bases between. DNA of the CDR3: TGTGCCAGCAGCCAACATAGTGAGGGCTACACCTTC. Amino acids: CASSQHSEGYTF.

This chain joins TRBV9 and TRBJ2-7; 7 positions match TRBD2. This CDR3 is built from 14 residues. The germline V gene has CDR1 SGDLS and CDR2 YYNGEE. Unmatched junction bases numbered 4, after V lost 4 bases and J lost 0 bases. CDR3 DNA: TGTGCCAGCAGCTCAAGGACTAGCTCCTACGAGCAGTACTTC. Protein: CASSSRTSSYEQYF.

The DNA of the CDR3 is TGCGCCAGCAGGGCCAGACTAGCGGGAGAAACCCATGAGCAGTTCTTC. Its translation: CASRARLAGETHEQFF. This rearrangement joins TRBV5-1 to TRBJ2-1; 12 bases map to TRBD2. The CDR3 has 16 amino acids. The V segment lost 5 bases and the J segment 8 bases; nucleotides outside the gene matches: 11. Germline V CDR1 and CDR2: SGHRS, YFSETQ.

This chain uses TRBV7-3 with TRBJ1-1; no firm D call. V lost 2 bases and J 0 bases, leaving 10 bases between the germline ends. The CDR3 extends over 15 amino acids. Germline CDR1 SGHTA, CDR2 FQGTGA. CDR3 sequence reads: CASSLEGGMNTEAFF. In nucleotides, the CDR3 is TGTGCCAGCAGCTTAGAGGGCGGGATGAACACTGAAGCTTTCTTT. Based on the CDR3 plus reference TRBV7-3 and TRBJ1-1, the full variable domain is GAGVSQTPSNKVTEKGKYVELRCDPISGHTALYWYRQSLGQGPEFLIYFQGTGAADDSGLPNDRFFAVRPEGSVSTLKIQRTERGDSAVYLCASSLEGGMNTEAFFGQGTRLTVV.

The CDR3 sequence: CSVEGASGTFYEQYF. In DNA, the CDR3 is TGCAGCGTTGAAGGTGCTAGCGGGACGTTTTACGAGCAGTACTTC. The chain recombines TRBV29-1 with TRBJ2-7; 9 nucleotides align to TRBD2. The CDR3 is made up of 15 amino acids. V was pared by 1 base and J by 4 bases, with 8 bases of the junction left unmatched. Germline CDR1 SQVTM, CDR2 ANQGSEA.

The CDR3 DNA sequence: TGTGCCAGCAGCCGCTGGCGAAGCAATGAAAAACTGTTTTTT. It is translated as CASSRWRSNEKLFF. The chain is built from TRBV6-5 and TRBJ1-4; D not certain. The CDR3 spans 14 residues. V dropped 6 bases and J dropped 5 bases, with 13 bases sitting between them. The germline V gene has CDR1 MNHEY and CDR2 SVGAGI.

The gene calls are TRBV6-1 and TRBJ1-1; tentatively, D is TRBD1 (5 bases). Trimming left V 9 bases short and J 5 bases short, with 19 bases between. This CDR3 has 14 residues. From germline, CDR1 is MNHNS and CDR2 SASEGT. CDR3 coding DNA: TGTGCCAGTAGAAACCTGGGACGGCTGACTGAAGCTTTCTTT. It codes for CASRNLGRLTEAFF.